The 20 T cell receptor beta chains in this list originate from one sample, sequenced in a study of blood T cell repertoires in COVID-19. Repertoires were generated with immunoSEQ multiplex PCR, while TCRdb's copy carries only in-frame clones and drops some. The sample yields fewer than 350,000 clones, 81% seen once. Specimen: peripheral blood. The source is a woman aged 55-69 years with active or convalescent COVID-19.

Many counts were recorded for this clone. The chain uses TRBV7-3 and TRBJ2-3, with 8 bases aligning to TRBD2. Germline values: CDR1 SGHTA, CDR2 FQGTGA. This CDR3 region has 16 residues. V dropped 2 bases and J dropped 4; count of bases not matched to a gene: 8. The CDR3 here is CASSLGLAGGPDTQYF. For the CDR3, the DNA is TGTGCCAGCAGCTTAGGCCTAGCGGGCGGTCCAGATACGCAGTATTTT.

CDR3 coding DNA: TGTGCCAGCAGCTTAGGGGCTAGCGGGGGCCGATTAAGCACAGATACGCAGTATTTT. Translated, it gives CASSLGASGGRLSTDTQYF. The chain carries TRBV7-9 and TRBJ2-3; 10 bases match TRBD2. Germline CDR1 SEHNR, CDR2 FQNEAQ (reference sequence). The V gene end was trimmed by 1 base and the J gene end by 0 bases; junction bases not matched to a gene: 10. The CDR3 is 19 residues long.

The gene calls are TRBV15 and TRBJ1-4; D gene unclear. The CDR3 is made up of 16 amino acids. The germline V gene has CDR1 LNHNV and CDR2 YYDKDF (reference sequence). V lost 5 bases, J lost 0 bases, and 13 bases lay in between. CDR3 sequence reads: CATSVPTVATNEKLFF. The CDR3 DNA is TGTGCCACCAGCGTCCCGACTGTCGCAACTAATGAAAAACTGTTTTTT.

This chain links TRBV7-8 with TRBJ1-1; a possible D gene is TRBD1 (6 bases). The germline V gene has CDR1 SGHVS and CDR2 FQNEAQ. Trimming shortened V by 3 bases and J by 1 base, and 15 bases separated the two germline ends. The CDR3 has 16 residues. The chain's CDR3 is CASSLPPGHPNTEAFF. CDR3 coding DNA: TGTGCCAGCAGCTTGCCCCCGGGACACCCGAACACTGAAGCTTTCTTT.

CDR3: CASSQYTGTGTEAFF. CDR3 nucleotides: TGTGCCAGCAGTCAATACACCGGGACAGGCACTGAAGCTTTCTTT. The chain couples TRBV7-8 to TRBJ1-1, with 8 nucleotides matching TRBD1. Germline CDR1 SGHVS, CDR2 FQNEAQ. This CDR3 is 15 amino acids long. V was clipped by 6 bases and J by 4 bases; unmatched bases: 10.

In its sample, this clone was seen a few times. The gene calls are TRBV4-2 and TRBJ1-1, with 9 positions matching TRBD1. V lost 2 bases and J lost 3; bases outside the gene matches: 7. The CDR3 is made up of 16 amino acids. CDR1 and CDR2 from the germline V gene are LGHNA and YNFKEQ. The CDR3 region is CASSQQLRTGDTEAFF. The CDR3 DNA reads TGTGCCAGCAGCCAACAACTGAGGACAGGGGACACTGAAGCTTTCTTT.

This chain connects TRBV18 to TRBJ1-4; 9 bases are shared with TRBD1. Germline V lookup: CDR1 KGHSH, CDR2 LQKENI. The ends lost 3 bases at V and 3 bases at J; junction bases unmatched: 11. The CDR3 has 18 residues. This chain's CDR3 is CASSPLGPGQGPNEKLFF. The CDR3 nucleotides are TGTGCCAGCTCACCCCTGGGGCCGGGACAGGGACCTAATGAAAAACTGTTTTTT.

The J gene is TRBJ1-5, the V gene TRBV2, with D possibly matching TRBD1 (6 bases). Germline values: CDR1 SNHLY, CDR2 FYNNEI. This CDR3 region has 16 residues. V was clipped by 6 bases and J by 5 bases, with 20 bases between them. The CDR3 DNA follows: TGTGCCAGCAGCGTAAGAACCGGGACACCGGATCAGCCCCAGCATTTT. Protein: CASSVRTGTPDQPQHF.

This clone has more than one count but fewer than ten. The CDR3 reads CASAGSTYEQYF. CDR3 DNA: TGTGCCAGCGCGGGGTCCACCTACGAGCAGTACTTC. This sequence joins TRBV5-4 and TRBJ2-7; D possibly corresponds to TRBD2 (6 bases). V shed 7 bases and J shed 2 bases, with 10 bases lying between them. CDR1 and CDR2 from the germline V gene are SGHNT and YYREEE (reference sequence). The CDR3 sequence is 12 residues long.

This clone was recorded only once. This chain joins TRBV11-2 and TRBJ2-3; 12 bases map to TRBD2. Germline V CDR1 and CDR2: SGHAT, FQNNGV. Trimming at V came to 2 bases and at J to 6 bases, leaving 9 bases not matched to a gene. The CDR3 has 17 residues. CDR3 region: CASSLPLRTSGGDTQYF. CDR3 DNA sequence: TGTGCCAGCAGCTTACCTCTTCGTACTAGCGGGGGGGATACGCAGTATTTT.

The chain employs TRBV25-1 and TRBJ2-5, with 11 bases identical to TRBD2. This CDR3 spans 14 amino acids. Germline V gene lookup returns CDR1 MGHDK and CDR2 SYGVNS. Losses at the gene ends were 7 bases for V and 5 bases for J; bases not matched to a gene: 6. The CDR3 region has the DNA TGTGCCAGCACCGATAGCGGGGGGGCGGAGACCCAGTACTTC. Translation gives CASTDSGGAETQYF.

V is TRBV19 and J is TRBJ2-4; D not resolved. Trimming took 3 bases from V and 0 from J, leaving 9 bases between them. Germline values: CDR1 LNHDA, CDR2 SQIVND (reference sequence). This CDR3 spans 15 amino acids. CDR3 sequence (DNA): TGTGCCAGTAGTATGTCCTTTTTAGCCAAAAACATTCAGTACTTC. It encodes CASSMSFLAKNIQYF.

This chain links TRBV11-2 with TRBJ2-1; TRBD2 is a possible D gene (5 bases). CDR3 length: 17 residues. V was cut by 0 bases and J by 8 bases, with 20 bases left in between. CDR1 and CDR2 (germline): SGHAT, FQNNGV. DNA of the CDR3: TGTGCCAGCAGCTTAGATCTCGGGGTACGTTACGGTGATGAGCAGTTCTTC. It is translated as CASSLDLGVRYGDEQFF.

The chain uses TRBV2 and TRBJ1-6; perhaps TRBD1 as D (6 bases). Germline CDR1 and CDR2: SNHLY and FYNNEI. CDR3 length: 15 amino acids. V lost 5 bases to trimming and J lost 6 bases, with 14 bases between them. The CDR3 loop is CASSPRGDFNSPLHF. The CDR3 coding sequence is TGTGCCAGCAGTCCCAGGGGCGATTTTAATTCACCCCTCCACTTT.

The chain joins TRBV15 to TRBJ1-5; the D is unclear. The germline V gene has CDR1 LNHNV and CDR2 YYDKDF (reference sequence). The V and J ends lost 0 bases and 5 bases respectively, with 11 bases between them. The CDR3 loop spans 15 amino acids. CDR3 sequence: CATSRDLSLHQPQHF. The CDR3 nucleotides are TGTGCCACCAGCAGAGATTTGAGCCTCCATCAGCCCCAGCATTTT.

The V and J genes are TRBV29-1 and TRBJ2-5, with TRBD2 matching 13 bases. Germline loops: CDR1 SQVTM, CDR2 ANQGSEA. CDR3 size: 12 residues. V shed 0 bases, J shed 13 bases, and the junction held 2 bases outside the gene matches. CDR3: CSVEETSGGLYF. Written as DNA, the CDR3 is TGCAGCGTTGAAGAGACTAGCGGGGGGCTGTACTTC.

The V and J genes are TRBV3-1 (or the pseudogene TRBV3-2) and TRBJ1-6, with a weak D call TRBD1 (5 bases). Germline V CDR1 and CDR2: LGHDT, YNNKEL (reference sequence). This CDR3 region has 15 residues. The germline V and J ends were trimmed by 4 bases and 7 bases, with 14 bases remaining between them. CDR3 bases: TGTGCCAGCAGCCCGGAAGGAAAGGGGAATTCACCCCTCCACTTT. Protein sequence: CASSPEGKGNSPLHF.

J is TRBJ2-1 and V is TRBV7-9, with D maybe TRBD1 (5 bases). V was shortened by 3 bases and J by 7 bases, with 13 bases between the two germline ends. The CDR3 length is 14 residues. CDR1 and CDR2 from the germline V gene are SEHNR and FQNEAQ (reference sequence). The CDR3 is CASSLSQGWNEQFF. CDR3 DNA: TGTGCCAGCAGCTTGAGCCAGGGCTGGAATGAGCAGTTCTTC.

A few counts support this clone. This chain links TRBV21-1 with TRBJ2-3; TRBD1, the table's D call, was not compared with the DNA. TRBV21-1 is an annotated pseudogene. This CDR3 region has 17 residues. CDR3 sequence reads: CAPKQGAGNEDTDTQYF. The CDR3, as DNA: TGTGCCCCCAAACAGGGGGCCGGGAACGAAGACACAGATACGCAGTATTTT.

This clone was seen once. The chain uses TRBV7-2 and TRBJ1-2; 7 nucleotides align to TRBD1. The V segment lost 1 base and the J segment 4 bases; nucleotides outside the gene matches: 6. There are 15 residues in the CDR3. The germline V gene encodes CDR1 SGHTA and CDR2 FQGNSA. As DNA, the CDR3 is TGTGCCAGCAGCTTAGTAGGGAACAGGGGCTATGGCTACACCTTC. Protein: CASSLVGNRGYGYTF.